This is a list of T cell receptor beta chains from one sample in a study of cytomegalovirus exposure and HLA in healthy donors. This table comes from immunoSEQ multiplex PCR, and its TCRdb copy is limited to in-frame clones, with some not included. The sample lists about 120,000 clones; 77% were seen once. Sequencing was done on a sample of PBMCs. All receptors come from a man in his fifties in good health and CMV-seropositive. Both conserved end residues are part of each CDR3. Where a row states a size, it is once, few, many or the class of an expanded clone; other rows omit it.

TRBJ1-5 | TRBV6-1 | once | CASSEQGAPQPQHF
TRBJ2-7 | TRBV6-5 | - | CASSLAGGPSYEQYF
TRBJ1-3 | TRBV5-1 | few | CASSRDRVSSGNTIYF
TRBJ2-1 | TRBV13 | - | CASSSPGLAGVDEQFF
TRBJ2-7 | TRBV30 | - | CAWSVGGVSYEQYF
- | TRBV30 | - | CAWRWAGVYEQYF
TRBJ2-7 | TRBV7-9 | few | CASSLFPGYYEQYF
TRBJ2-1 | TRBV7-8 | - | CASSPDRGEQFF
TRBJ2-7 | TRBV4-3 | once | CASSQVNSGTYEQYF
TRBJ2-1 | TRBV4-2 | - | CASSQEFQALRNEQFF
TRBJ2-1 | TRBV7-2 | - | CASRRTSGVSYNEQFF
TRBJ1-5 | TRBV28 | - | CASNLPGEPQHF
TRBJ2-6 | TRBV28 | - | CASSLEAGANVLTF
TRBJ2-7 | TRBV6-5 | - | CASSLGGLGSYEQYF
- | TRBV7-6 | - | CASSLDRSSSYEQYF
TRBJ1-2 | TRBV6-1 | few | CASRDRAHGYTF
TRBJ2-1 | TRBV7-2 | - | CASRPPGLAGGSSYNEQFF
TRBJ1-3 | TRBV7-9 | - | CASSLTTVRNTIYF
TRBJ1-1 | TRBV11-3 | - | CASSLAAGTGNKCTEAFF
TRBJ1-6 | TRBV6-1 | once | CASRDRGVSPLHF
TRBJ1-1 | TRBV2 | - | CASSRTGDTEAFF
TRBJ1-2 | TRBV10-3 | once | CAITGTGGYGYTF
- | TRBV7-2 | - | CASSFAGGPGEQYF
TRBJ1-2 | TRBV5-1 | - | CASSPDTYGYTF
TRBJ1-2 | TRBV9 | few | CASSAGQHYGYTF